Shown below are 15 T cell receptor beta chains from a single sample sequenced in a study of shared clonotypes between healthy human individuals. Selected positively for CCR7 and CD45RO-negative, naive CD8 cells excluded terminally differentiated effector memory CD45RA+ cells. TCRdb's copy holds only in-frame clones and misses some; the assay was immunoSEQ multiplex PCR. The data contain about 2 million clones, roughly 95% of them singletons. The sequenced material came from naive CD8+ T cells sorted from blood. The receptors come from a man aged 18 to 29 in good health.

The chain is built from TRBV5-1 and TRBJ2-7, with 9 nucleotides matching TRBD2. J lost 3 bases, V lost 4 bases, and 8 bases had no gene match. The germline V gene encodes CDR1 SGHRS and CDR2 YFSETQ. The CDR3 is 15 amino acids. CDR3 loop: CASSQTSGPLYEQYF. In DNA, the CDR3 is TGCGCCAGCAGCCAGACTAGCGGCCCTCTCTACGAGCAGTACTTC.

CDR3 nucleotides: TGTGCCAGACAGAACCAAGAGACCCAGTACTTC. Amino acids: CARQNQETQYF. This chain uses TRBV2 with TRBJ2-5; D is unclear. CDR1 SNHLY and CDR2 FYNNEI come from the germline V gene. The CDR3 consists of 11 residues. Trimming took off 9 bases at V and 0 bases at J, with 5 bases between the two ends.

A note on this clone: The sample has other DNA sequences that encode this CDR3 too. The chain is built from TRBV7-9 and TRBJ2-7; D is possibly TRBD1 (5 bases). Germline loops: CDR1 SEHNR, CDR2 FQNEAQ (reference sequence). CDR3 size: 14 residues. Trimming pared 4 bases from V and 3 bases from J, leaving 13 bases between. This CDR3 is CASSSAGQGYEQYF. The CDR3 DNA is TGTGCCAGCAGCTCCGCTGGGCAGGGCTACGAGCAGTACTTC.

The chain links TRBV5-5 to TRBJ1-6; TRBD1 is a possible D gene (6 bases). CDR1 is SGHKS, CDR2 YYEKEE, per germline (reference sequence). The CDR3 has 17 residues. Trimming pared 3 bases from V and 1 base from J, leaving 14 bases between. CDR3 sequence (DNA): TGTGCCAGCAGCTCCGAGGGGGGGTGGTCCTATAATTCACCCCTCCACTTT. Its protein product is CASSSEGGWSYNSPLHF.

This clone was observed a few times. Written as DNA, the CDR3 is TGCAGTGCTCAGTCGGGTACTGAAGCTTTCTTT. It is translated as CSAQSGTEAFF. The rearrangement links TRBV20-1 to TRBJ1-1; D unclear. The CDR3 extends over 11 amino acids. V dropped 5 bases and J dropped 5 bases, with 9 bases sitting between them. CDR1 is DFQATT and CDR2 is SNEGSKA in the germline V gene (reference sequence).

This chain uses TRBV5-5 with TRBJ2-7; 10 bases align to TRBD2. V lost 5 bases, J lost 5 bases, and 7 bases stayed unmatched. CDR3 length: 14 amino acids. Germline CDR1 SGHKS, CDR2 YYEKEE (reference sequence). CDR3 region: CASRTSGVWDEQYF. The CDR3 DNA reads TGTGCCAGCAGAACTAGCGGGGTATGGGACGAGCAGTACTTC.

The rearrangement joins TRBV28 to TRBJ2-7; unclear D gene. Between the trimmed V and J ends, which lost 2 bases and 6 bases, there was a span of 14 bases. CDR3 size: 14 residues. Germline V gives CDR1 MDHEN, CDR2 SYDVKM. The CDR3 nucleotides read TGTGCCAGCAGTTTAACCAGGTTTATGAGCGAGCAGTACTTC. Protein sequence: CASSLTRFMSEQYF.

This clone was counted a single time. The CDR3 protein is CASSLASSGEQYF. As DNA, the CDR3 is TGCGCCAGCAGCTTGGCGTCTAGCGGCGAGCAGTACTTC. The chain combines TRBV5-1 with TRBJ2-7, with TRBD2 identical over 7 bases. The J segment lost 6 bases and the V segment lost 0 bases, leaving 3 bases of the junction unmatched. The germline CDR1 and CDR2 sequences are SGHRS and YFSETQ. The CDR3 loop spans 13 amino acids.

Note on this clone: The sample carries other DNA sequences with the same CDR3. This chain connects TRBV4-1 to TRBJ2-7; a possible D gene is TRBD2 (5 bases). V was clipped by 1 base and J by 0 bases, with 10 bases between them. CDR3 length equals 15 residues. CDR1 MGHRA and CDR2 YSYEKL come from the germline V gene. CDR3 nucleotide sequence: TGCGCCAGCAGCCAAGGATCGGGATCCTCCTACGAGCAGTACTTC. It translates to CASSQGSGSSYEQYF.

The chain uses TRBV27 and TRBJ1-2; D remains unclear. From germline, CDR1 is MNHEY and CDR2 SMNVEV (reference sequence). The V end lost 5 bases, the J end lost 8 bases, and 15 bases lay between the germline ends. The CDR3 sequence is 13 residues long. CDR3 DNA sequence: TGTGCCAGCAGTCCGCCCGGGTTTCGAGGCTACACCTTC. Encoded protein: CASSPPGFRGYTF.

The chain is built from TRBV5-4 and TRBJ1-2; 8 nucleotides align to TRBD1. The CDR3 has 14 amino acids. V shed 4 bases, J shed 7 bases, and the junction held 9 bases outside the gene matches. Looked up from germline, CDR1 is SGHNT and CDR2 is YYREEE (reference sequence). The CDR3 here is CASSAGQGLAGYTF. The CDR3, as DNA: TGTGCCAGCAGCGCCGGACAGGGATTAGCTGGCTACACCTTC.

A word on this clone: Other DNA sequences from this sample encode an identical CDR3 as well. This rearrangement joins TRBV27 to TRBJ2-3; 7 nucleotides line up with TRBD2. From germline, CDR1 is MNHEY and CDR2 SMNVEV (reference sequence). After removal of 3 bases from V and 0 bases from J, the junction contained 3 bases not matched to a gene. This CDR3 spans 15 amino acids. The CDR3 is CASSLASGSTDTQYF. CDR3 bases: TGTGCCAGCAGTTTGGCTAGCGGAAGCACAGATACGCAGTATTTT.

This clone occurred once. The chain has TRBV5-6 and TRBJ2-2; D call uncertain. The CDR3 has 14 amino acids. Trimming shortened V by 7 bases and J by 0 bases, and 10 bases separated the two germline ends. Germline CDR1 is SGHDT and CDR2 is YYEEEE. In DNA, the CDR3 is TGTGCCAGCTCCTGGTGGGCGAACACCGGGGAGCTGTTTTTT. Its translation is CASSWWANTGELFF.

The chain recombines TRBV4-3 with TRBJ2-1; TRBD1 might be the D (6 bases). Trimming removed 0 bases at V and 3 bases at J, with 12 bases between. This CDR3 has 16 residues. CDR1 is LGHNA and CDR2 is YSLEER in the germline V gene. This chain's CDR3 is CASSQETDSFYNEQFF. The CDR3 region has the DNA TGCGCCAGCAGCCAAGAAACGGACAGCTTCTACAATGAGCAGTTCTTC.

The chain recombines TRBV27 with TRBJ1-2, with D possibly matching TRBD1 (5 bases). There are 16 residues in the CDR3. The V gene lost 2 bases and the J gene lost 0 bases, with 13 bases spanning the gap. Germline V CDR1 and CDR2: MNHEY, SMNVEV (reference sequence). The CDR3 protein is CASSLIGGVTNYGYTF. The CDR3 DNA reads TGTGCCAGCAGTTTAATCGGGGGAGTTACTAACTATGGCTACACCTTC.